This T cell receptor (beta chain) was identified during a study of CD8 T cells in ankylosing spondylitis. As concerns this clonotype: Its antigen is undetermined.

Trimming cost V 6 bases and J 1 base; bases outside gene matches: 9. This CDR3 spans 16 amino acids. Germline V gene sequence: CDR1 SGHTA, CDR2 FQGNSA. Overall study results and limits: There were earlier reports of some motif variants in reactive arthritis synovial fluid and blood. Apparently characteristic of ankylosing spondylitis blood was a TCR beta motif (eight highly homologous variants). The authors found the disease-linked clones to be CD8+ and relatively rare in peripheral blood. As reported, disease-linked clones showed significant enrichment in matched ankylosing spondylitis synovial fluid.

TCRdb processed the 5' RACE reads anew with MiXCR; each CDR3 protein has one entry. The sample has about 400,000 distinct CDR3 sequences, about 22% seen once. Sequencing was carried out using blood, either unsorted or a sorted T cell fraction (not recorded which). The clonotype originates from a male donor with ankylosing spondylitis. The rearrangement joins TRBV7-2 to TRBJ2-1, with TRBD1 matching over 7 bases. The CDR3 protein is CASRGRQGNSYNEQFF. The CDR3 bases are TGTGCCAGCAGAGGTAGACAGGGCAATTCCTACAATGAGCAGTTCTTC.